Here is one T cell receptor (beta chain) with its context. Survey-level immunoSEQ sequencing profiled the TCR beta repertoire. TCRdb's table, derived via immunoSEQ multiplex PCR, lists solely in-frame clones and lacks some. The sample lists approximately 70,000 clones, 80% to 95% occurring once. This CDR3 spans 11 amino acids. Germline lookup yields CDR1 DFQATT and CDR2 SNEGSKA (reference sequence). V shed 3 bases and J shed 8 bases, with 7 bases lying between them. The sequencing input was PBMCs. This rearrangement joins TRBV20-1 to TRBJ1-4, with D uncertain. The receptor was isolated from a middle-aged man with rheumatoid arthritis. The CDR3 bases are TGCAGTGCTAGTCTTGGAGAAAAACTGTTTTTT. Protein sequence: CSASLGEKLFF.